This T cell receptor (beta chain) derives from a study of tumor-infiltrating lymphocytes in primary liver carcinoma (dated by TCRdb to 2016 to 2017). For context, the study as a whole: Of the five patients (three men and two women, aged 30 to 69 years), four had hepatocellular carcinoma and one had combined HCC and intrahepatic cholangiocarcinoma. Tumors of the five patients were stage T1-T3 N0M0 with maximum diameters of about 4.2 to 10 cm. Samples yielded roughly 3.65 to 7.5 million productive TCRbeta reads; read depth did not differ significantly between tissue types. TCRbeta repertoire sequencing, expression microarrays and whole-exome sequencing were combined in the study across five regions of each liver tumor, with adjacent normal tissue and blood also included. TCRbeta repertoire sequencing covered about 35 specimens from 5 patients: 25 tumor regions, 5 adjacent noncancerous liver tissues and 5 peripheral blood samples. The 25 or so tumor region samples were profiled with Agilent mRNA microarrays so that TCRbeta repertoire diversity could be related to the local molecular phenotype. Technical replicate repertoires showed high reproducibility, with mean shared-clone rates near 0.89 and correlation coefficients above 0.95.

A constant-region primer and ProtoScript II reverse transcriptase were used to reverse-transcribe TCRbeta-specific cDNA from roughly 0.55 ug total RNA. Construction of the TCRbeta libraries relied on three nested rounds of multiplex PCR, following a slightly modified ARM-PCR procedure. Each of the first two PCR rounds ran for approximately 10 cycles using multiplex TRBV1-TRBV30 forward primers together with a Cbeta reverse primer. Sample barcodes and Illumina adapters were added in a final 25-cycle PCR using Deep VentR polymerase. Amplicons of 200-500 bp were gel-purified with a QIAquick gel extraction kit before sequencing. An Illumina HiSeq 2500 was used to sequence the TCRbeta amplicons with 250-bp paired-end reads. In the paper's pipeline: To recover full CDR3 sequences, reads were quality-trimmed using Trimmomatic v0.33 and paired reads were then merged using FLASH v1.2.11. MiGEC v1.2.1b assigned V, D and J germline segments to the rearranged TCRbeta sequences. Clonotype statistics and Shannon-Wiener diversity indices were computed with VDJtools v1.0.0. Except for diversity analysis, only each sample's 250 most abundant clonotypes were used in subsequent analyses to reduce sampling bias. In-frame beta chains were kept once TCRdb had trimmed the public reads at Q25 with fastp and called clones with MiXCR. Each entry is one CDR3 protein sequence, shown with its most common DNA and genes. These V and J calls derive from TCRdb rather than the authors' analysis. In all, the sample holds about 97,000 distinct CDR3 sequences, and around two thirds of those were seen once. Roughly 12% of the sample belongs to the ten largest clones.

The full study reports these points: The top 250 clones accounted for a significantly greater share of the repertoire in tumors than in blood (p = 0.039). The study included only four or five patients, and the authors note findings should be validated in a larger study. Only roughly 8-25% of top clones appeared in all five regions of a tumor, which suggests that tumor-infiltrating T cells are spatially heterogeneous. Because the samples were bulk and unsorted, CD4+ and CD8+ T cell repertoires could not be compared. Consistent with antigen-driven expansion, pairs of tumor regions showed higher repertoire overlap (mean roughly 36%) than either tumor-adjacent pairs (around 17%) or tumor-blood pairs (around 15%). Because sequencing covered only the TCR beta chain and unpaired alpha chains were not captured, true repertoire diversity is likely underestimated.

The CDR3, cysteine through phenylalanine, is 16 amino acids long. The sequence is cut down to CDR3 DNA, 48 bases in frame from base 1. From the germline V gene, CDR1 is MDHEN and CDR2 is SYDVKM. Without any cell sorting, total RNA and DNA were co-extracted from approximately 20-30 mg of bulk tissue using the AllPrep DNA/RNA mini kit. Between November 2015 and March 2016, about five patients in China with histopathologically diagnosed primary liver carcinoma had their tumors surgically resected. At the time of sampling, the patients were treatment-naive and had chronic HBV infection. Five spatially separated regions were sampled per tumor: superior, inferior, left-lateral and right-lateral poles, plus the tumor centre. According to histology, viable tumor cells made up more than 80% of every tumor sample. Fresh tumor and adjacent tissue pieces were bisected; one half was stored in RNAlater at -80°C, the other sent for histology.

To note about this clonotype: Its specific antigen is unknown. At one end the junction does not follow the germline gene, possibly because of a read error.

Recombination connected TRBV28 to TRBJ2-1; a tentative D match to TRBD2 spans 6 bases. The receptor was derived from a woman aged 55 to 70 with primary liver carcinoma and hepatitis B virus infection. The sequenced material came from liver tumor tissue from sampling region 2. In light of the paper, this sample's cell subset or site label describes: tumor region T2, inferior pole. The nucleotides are TGCGCCAGCACCCCAGGTGGGAGGAAGTCCTACAATGAGCAGTTCTTC. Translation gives CASTPGGRKSYNEQFF.